What follows describes a single T cell receptor (beta chain). The data were produced by immunoSEQ multiplex PCR, yet TCRdb's version contains in-frame clones alone and is incomplete. This sample carries about 320,000 clones, 89% of them seen once, and the ten largest clones take 4.5% to 5.5%. The data were obtained in a study of blood T cell repertoires in COVID-19. Study details: Nucleic acid was either cDNA or gDNA, and it came from T cells, B-cell-depleted T cells, or PBMCs.

Participants came from around 25 US areas, aged about 18 to 89 years. Resolution of symptoms, clearance, or two negative PCRs was present in recovered Cohort 3 donors. With V trimmed by 8 bases and J by 6 bases, 14 bases remained unmatched. This CDR3 is built from 15 residues. CDR1 MNHEY and CDR2 SVGAGI come from the germline V gene. The TCR comes from a man in his 60s who had recovered from COVID-19. The sample taken for sequencing was PBMCs or T cells enriched from blood (not recorded which). This rearrangement joins TRBV6-5 to TRBJ2-7; 9 positions agree with TRBD1. CDR3 coding DNA: TGTGCCAGCCGAGGGGCCCCGGGACAGGGTTCCGAGCAGTACTTC. Its translation: CASRGAPGQGSEQYF.